A single sample gave rise to the 13 T cell receptor beta chains below, sequenced in a study of blood T cell repertoires in COVID-19 (dated by TCRdb to about 2020). Library method: the immunoSEQ multiplex PCR assay. Held by TCRdb, this immuneACCESS table contains in-frame sequences only and omits some clones. Under half of the omission traces to an unresolved V gene where checked; the cause of the rest is unknown. Within this sample are about 190,000 clones, with about 88% of them counted one time only. Clones ranked in the top ten supply 6.2% of the sample. Sequencing input: peripheral blood. All receptors come from a woman between 35 and 50 years old who had recovered from COVID-19.

V and J are TRBV10-3 and TRBJ2-1; a weak D match, TRBD2 (6 bases). There are 13 residues in the CDR3. Germline V CDR1 and CDR2: ENHRY, SYGVKD. The V gene lost 1 base and the J gene lost 13 bases, with 14 bases spanning the gap. CDR3 coding DNA: TGTGCCATCAGTGAGTTTCAGCAGGAGGGCCAGTTCTTC. It codes for CAISEFQQEGQFF.

This sequence joins TRBV3-1 (or the pseudogene TRBV3-2) and TRBJ2-5; possibly TRBD2 for D (5 bases). The V gene's germline CDR1 is LGHDT and CDR2 YNNKEL (reference sequence). V was cut by 1 base and J by 2 bases, with 11 bases left in between. The CDR3 loop spans 15 amino acids. CDR3 in DNA: TGTGCCAGCAGCCAAGGAGCTGGACTGCAAGAGACCCAGTACTTC. This encodes CASSQGAGLQETQYF.

Here the CDR3 reads CASSHPEGTGGANTDTQYF. The CDR3 nucleotides are TGCGCCAGCAGCCATCCTGAGGGGACAGGGGGGGCTAACACAGATACGCAGTATTTT. This rearrangement joins TRBV4-1 to TRBJ2-3; 11 bases fit TRBD1. CDR3 length: 19 amino acids. Germline lookup yields CDR1 MGHRA and CDR2 YSYEKL. Trimming removed 3 bases from V and 2 bases from J; junction bases left unmatched: 13.

With regard to this clone: The sample carries other DNA sequences with the same CDR3. CDR3 sequence: CASSLRVNTEAFF. DNA for the CDR3: TGTGCCAGCAGTCTCAGGGTGAACACTGAAGCTTTCTTT. This chain connects TRBV12-3 or TRBV12-4 to TRBJ1-1; D may be TRBD1 (5 bases). The V gene lost 5 bases and the J gene lost 0 bases, with 7 bases spanning the gap. The CDR3 is 13 residues long.

J is TRBJ2-1 and V is TRBV7-6, with 13 bases identical to TRBD2. Trimming took 1 base from V and 5 from J; bases not matched to a gene: 14. This CDR3 region has 20 residues. From germline, CDR1 is SGHVS and CDR2 FNYEAQ. The CDR3 region is CASSLDGTFWTSGRDNEQFF. DNA for the CDR3: TGTGCCAGCAGCTTAGACGGAACTTTTTGGACTAGCGGGAGAGACAATGAGCAGTTCTTC.

The V and J genes are TRBV19 and TRBJ2-1, with TRBD1 matching over 7 bases. The V segment lost 0 bases and the J segment 4 bases; nucleotides outside the gene matches: 6. The V gene's germline CDR1 is LNHDA and CDR2 SQIVND (reference sequence). The CDR3 has 16 amino acids. CDR3 sequence: CASSIDEGTDYNEQFF. The CDR3 nucleotides are TGTGCCAGTAGTATAGATGAAGGGACAGATTACAATGAGCAGTTCTTC.

This clone was counted many times. In DNA, the CDR3 is TGTGCCAGCAGAGAGGGACAGGGGATCGTCGAGCAGTACTTC. Its translation is CASREGQGIVEQYF. This chain joins TRBV2 and TRBJ2-7, with TRBD1 matching over 10 bases. The CDR3 runs to 14 residues. V gave up 6 bases and J gave up 6 bases; unmatched junction bases: 8. Germline lookup yields CDR1 SNHLY and CDR2 FYNNEI.

The chain links TRBV18 to TRBJ2-3; the match to TRBD2 covers 7 bases. The CDR3 sequence is 15 residues long. Germline CDR1 and CDR2: KGHSH and LQKENI. With V trimmed by 8 bases and J by 6 bases, 14 bases remained unmatched. CDR3 sequence (DNA): TGTGCCAGCACCCCGTTCTCCGCCGGGAGGGATACGCAGTATTTT. Protein sequence: CASTPFSAGRDTQYF.

The table lists this clone with a count of one. Written as DNA, the CDR3 is TGTGCCAGTAGTATAGTGGAAGGGGTACTGGAGACCCAGTACTTC. This encodes CASSIVEGVLETQYF. The V call is TRBV19, the J call TRBJ2-5; a possible D gene is TRBD1 (5 bases). CDR3 length: 15 residues. Germline CDR1 is LNHDA and CDR2 is SQIVND (reference sequence). Trimming removed 1 base at V and 5 bases at J, with 14 bases between.

This clone has just one count. V is TRBV5-1 and J is TRBJ1-1; D is uncertain. V gave up 2 bases and J gave up 5 bases, with 10 bases separating them. Germline V CDR1 and CDR2: SGHRS, YFSETQ. The CDR3 consists of 13 residues. CDR3 residues: CASSLTSTTEAFF. The CDR3 region has the DNA TGCGCCAGCAGCTTAACGTCAACTACTGAAGCTTTCTTT.

The chain has TRBV13 and TRBJ2-4; 9 nucleotides line up with TRBD1. Germline CDR1 PRHDT, CDR2 FYEKMQ (reference sequence). This CDR3 spans 17 amino acids. The V gene end was trimmed by 3 bases and the J gene end by 3 bases; junction bases not matched to a gene: 9. The CDR3 spells CASSFQWTGDGKNIQYF. The CDR3 bases are TGTGCCAGCAGCTTTCAGTGGACAGGGGATGGCAAAAACATTCAGTACTTC.

The chain employs TRBV3-1 (or the pseudogene TRBV3-2) and TRBJ2-3, with TRBD2 matching 10 bases. Germline CDR1 reads LGHDT; CDR2 reads YNNKEL (reference sequence). The V segment lost 3 bases and the J segment 0 bases; nucleotides outside the gene matches: 6. The CDR3 length is 17 residues. CDR3 sequence reads: CASSQALAGGSTDTQYF. Here the CDR3 DNA reads TGTGCCAGCAGCCAGGCCTTAGCGGGAGGCAGCACAGATACGCAGTATTTT.

The chain is built from TRBV3-1 (or the pseudogene TRBV3-2) and TRBJ2-7; 11 positions match TRBD2. The CDR3 contains 14 residues. From germline, CDR1 is LGHDT and CDR2 YNNKEL (reference sequence). Trimming removed 4 bases from V and 6 bases from J; junction bases left unmatched: 5. CDR3 residues: CASSLVAGGGEQYF. The CDR3 DNA reads as TGTGCCAGCAGCCTAGTAGCGGGAGGGGGCGAGCAGTACTTC.